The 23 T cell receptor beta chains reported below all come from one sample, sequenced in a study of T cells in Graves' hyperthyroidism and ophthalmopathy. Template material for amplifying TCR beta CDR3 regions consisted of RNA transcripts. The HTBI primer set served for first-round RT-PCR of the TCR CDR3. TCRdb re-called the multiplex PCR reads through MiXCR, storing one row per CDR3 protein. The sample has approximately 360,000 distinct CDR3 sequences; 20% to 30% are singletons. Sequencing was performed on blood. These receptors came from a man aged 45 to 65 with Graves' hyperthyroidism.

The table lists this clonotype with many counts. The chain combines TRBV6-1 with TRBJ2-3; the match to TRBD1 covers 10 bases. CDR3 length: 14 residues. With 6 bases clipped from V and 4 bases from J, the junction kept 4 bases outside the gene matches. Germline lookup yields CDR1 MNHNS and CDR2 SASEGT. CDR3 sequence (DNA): TGTGCCAGCAGCATGACAGGGGGCGCAGATACGCAGTATTTT. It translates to CASSMTGGADTQYF.

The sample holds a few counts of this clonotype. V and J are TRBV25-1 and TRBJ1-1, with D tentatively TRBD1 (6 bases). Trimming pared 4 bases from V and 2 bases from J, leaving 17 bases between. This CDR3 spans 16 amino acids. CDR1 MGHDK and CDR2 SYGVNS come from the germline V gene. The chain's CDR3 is CASSGTGLVKNTEAFF. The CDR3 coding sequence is TGTGCCAGCAGTGGAACAGGGCTTGTTAAAAACACTGAAGCTTTCTTT.

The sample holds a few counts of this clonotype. The CDR3 sequence: CASSELQGAGELFF. CDR3 bases: TGTGCCAGCAGTGAGTTACAGGGGGCCGGGGAGCTGTTTTTT. The V and J genes are TRBV2 and TRBJ2-2; TRBD1 matches at 8 bases. The CDR3 is made up of 14 amino acids. V dropped 3 bases and J dropped 6; count of bases not matched to a gene: 3. The germline CDR1 and CDR2 sequences are SNHLY and FYNNEI.

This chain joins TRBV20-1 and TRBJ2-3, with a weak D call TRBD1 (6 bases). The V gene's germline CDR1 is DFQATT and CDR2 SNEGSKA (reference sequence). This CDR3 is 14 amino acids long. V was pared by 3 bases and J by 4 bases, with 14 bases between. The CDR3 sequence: CSASKQGNADTQYF. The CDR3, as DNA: TGCAGTGCTAGTAAGCAGGGGAACGCAGATACGCAGTATTTT.

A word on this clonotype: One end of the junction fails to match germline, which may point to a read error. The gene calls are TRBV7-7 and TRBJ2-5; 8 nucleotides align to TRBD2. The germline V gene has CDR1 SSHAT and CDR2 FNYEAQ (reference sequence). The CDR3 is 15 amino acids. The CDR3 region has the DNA TGTGCTAGCAGCCTCGCGGGAGGCCCTGTCGGGACCCAGTACTTC. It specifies CASSLAGGPVGTQYF.

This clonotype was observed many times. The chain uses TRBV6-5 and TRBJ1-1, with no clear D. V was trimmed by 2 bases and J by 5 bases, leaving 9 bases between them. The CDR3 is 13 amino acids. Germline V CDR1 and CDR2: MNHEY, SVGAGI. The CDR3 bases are TGTGCCAGCAGTTACGAGGGAGGTACTGAAGCTTTCTTT. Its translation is CASSYEGGTEAFF.

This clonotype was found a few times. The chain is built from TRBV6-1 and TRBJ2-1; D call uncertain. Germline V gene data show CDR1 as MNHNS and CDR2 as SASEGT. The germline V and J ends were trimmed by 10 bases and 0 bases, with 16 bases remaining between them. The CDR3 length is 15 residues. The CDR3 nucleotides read TGTGCCACCACATACCGATTAAGCTCCTACAATGAGCAGTTCTTC. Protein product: CATTYRLSSYNEQFF.

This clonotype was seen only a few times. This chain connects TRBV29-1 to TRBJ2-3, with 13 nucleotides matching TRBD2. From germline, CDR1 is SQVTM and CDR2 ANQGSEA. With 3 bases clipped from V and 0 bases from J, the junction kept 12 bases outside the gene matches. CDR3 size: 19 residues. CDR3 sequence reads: CSVEFRMGLAGTSTDTQYF. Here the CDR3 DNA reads TGCAGCGTTGAGTTCCGCATGGGACTAGCGGGGACGAGCACAGATACGCAGTATTTT.

The CDR3 sequence is CASSGIFADTQYF. The DNA of the CDR3 is TGTGCCAGTAGTGGGATTTTTGCGGATACGCAGTATTTT. J is TRBJ2-3 and V is TRBV19; D call uncertain. In germline, CDR1 is LNHDA, CDR2 SQIVND (reference sequence). The ends were cut back, 5 bases at V and 6 bases at J, with 12 bases in the middle. CDR3 length: 13 amino acids.

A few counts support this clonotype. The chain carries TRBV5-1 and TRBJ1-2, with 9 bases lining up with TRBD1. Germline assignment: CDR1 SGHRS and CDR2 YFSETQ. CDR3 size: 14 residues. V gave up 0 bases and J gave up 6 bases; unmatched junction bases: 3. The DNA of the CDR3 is TGCGCCAGCAGCTTGGCCGGGACAGGGAATGGCTACACCTTC. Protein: CASSLAGTGNGYTF.

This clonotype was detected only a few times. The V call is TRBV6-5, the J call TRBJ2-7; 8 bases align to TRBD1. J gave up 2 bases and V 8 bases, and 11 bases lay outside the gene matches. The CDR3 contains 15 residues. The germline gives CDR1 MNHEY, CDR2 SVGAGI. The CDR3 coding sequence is TGTGCCAGCTCGTACTCCGGGACAGGCACCTACGAGCAGTACTTC. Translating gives CASSYSGTGTYEQYF.

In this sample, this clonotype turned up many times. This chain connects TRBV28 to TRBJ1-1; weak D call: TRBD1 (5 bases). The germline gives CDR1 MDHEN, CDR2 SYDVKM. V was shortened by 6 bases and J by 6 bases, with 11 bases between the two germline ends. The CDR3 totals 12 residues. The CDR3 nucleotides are TGTGCCAGCAGCGCACTCAGGGCTGAAGCTTTCTTT. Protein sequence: CASSALRAEAFF.

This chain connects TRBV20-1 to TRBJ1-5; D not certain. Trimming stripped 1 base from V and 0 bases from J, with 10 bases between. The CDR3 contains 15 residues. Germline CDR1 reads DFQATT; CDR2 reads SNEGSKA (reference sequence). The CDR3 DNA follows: TGCAGTGCTAGAGCTGAGAGACATAGCAATCAGCCCCAGCATTTT. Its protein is CSARAERHSNQPQHF.

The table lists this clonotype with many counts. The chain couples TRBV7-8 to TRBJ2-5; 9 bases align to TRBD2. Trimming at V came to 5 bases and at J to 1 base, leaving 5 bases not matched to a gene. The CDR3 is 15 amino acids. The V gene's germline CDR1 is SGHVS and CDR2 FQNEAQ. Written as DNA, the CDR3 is TGTGCCAGCAGCGCCGGACTAGCGATCCAAGAGACCCAGTACTTC. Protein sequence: CASSAGLAIQETQYF.

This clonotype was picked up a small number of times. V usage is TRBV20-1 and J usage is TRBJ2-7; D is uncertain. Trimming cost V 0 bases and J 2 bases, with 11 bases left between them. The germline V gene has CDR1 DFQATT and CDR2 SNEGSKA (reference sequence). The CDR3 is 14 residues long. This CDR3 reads CSARDGDTAYEQYF. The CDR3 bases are TGCAGTGCTAGAGATGGAGACACCGCCTACGAGCAGTACTTC.

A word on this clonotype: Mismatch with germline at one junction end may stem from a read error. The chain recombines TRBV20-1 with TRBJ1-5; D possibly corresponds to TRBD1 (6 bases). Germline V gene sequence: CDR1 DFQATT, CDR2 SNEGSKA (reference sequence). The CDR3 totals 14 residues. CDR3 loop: CSARRGQFDQLQHF. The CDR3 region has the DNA TGCAGTGCTAGACGCGGACAGTTTGATCAGCTCCAGCATTTT.

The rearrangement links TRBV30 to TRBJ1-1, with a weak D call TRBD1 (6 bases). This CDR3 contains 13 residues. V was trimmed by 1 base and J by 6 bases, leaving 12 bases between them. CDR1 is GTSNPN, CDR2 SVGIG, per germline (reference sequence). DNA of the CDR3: TGTGCCTGGAGTGCCACACAGGGTTCTGAAGCTTTCTTT. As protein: CAWSATQGSEAFF.

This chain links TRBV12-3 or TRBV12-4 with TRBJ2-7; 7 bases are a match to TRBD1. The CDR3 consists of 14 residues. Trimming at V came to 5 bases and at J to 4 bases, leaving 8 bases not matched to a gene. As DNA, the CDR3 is TGTGCCAGCAGTCCGCAGGGACAGACATACGAGCAGTACTTC. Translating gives CASSPQGQTYEQYF.

The CDR3 loop is CASSKGRTQSYEQYF. The DNA of the CDR3 is TGTGCCAGCAGCAAGGGACGGACGCAATCCTACGAGCAGTACTTC. The V and J genes are TRBV11-1 and TRBJ2-7; either TRBD1 or TRBD2 may supply D (5 bases each). The CDR3 has 15 amino acids. Germline V gives CDR1 SGHAT, CDR2 FQDESV (reference sequence). V lost 5 bases and J 1 base, leaving 15 bases between the germline ends.

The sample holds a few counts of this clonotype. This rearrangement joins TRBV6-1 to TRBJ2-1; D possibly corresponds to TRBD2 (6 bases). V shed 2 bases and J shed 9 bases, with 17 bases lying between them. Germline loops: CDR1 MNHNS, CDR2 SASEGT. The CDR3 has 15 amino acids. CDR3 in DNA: TGTGCCAGCAGTGAAACTTATGGAGGGAGCGGTGAGCAGTTCTTC. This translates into CASSETYGGSGEQFF.

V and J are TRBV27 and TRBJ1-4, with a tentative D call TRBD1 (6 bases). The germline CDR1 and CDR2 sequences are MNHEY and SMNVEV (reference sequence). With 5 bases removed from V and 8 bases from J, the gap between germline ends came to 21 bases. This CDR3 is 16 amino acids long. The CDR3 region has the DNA TGTGCCAGCAGTCCCAGTTTCGCACAGGGTGGAGAAAAACTGTTTTTT. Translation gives CASSPSFAQGGEKLFF.

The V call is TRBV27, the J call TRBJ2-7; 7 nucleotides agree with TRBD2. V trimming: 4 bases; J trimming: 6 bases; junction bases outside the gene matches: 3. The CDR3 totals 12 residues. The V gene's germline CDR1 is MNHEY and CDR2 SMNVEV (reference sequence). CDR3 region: CASSSREGEQYF. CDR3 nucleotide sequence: TGTGCCAGCAGTTCCAGGGAGGGCGAGCAGTACTTC.

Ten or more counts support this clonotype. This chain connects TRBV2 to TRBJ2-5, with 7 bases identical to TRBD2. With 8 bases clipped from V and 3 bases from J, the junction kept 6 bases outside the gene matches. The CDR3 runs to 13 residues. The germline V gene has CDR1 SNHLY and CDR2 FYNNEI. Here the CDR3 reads CASGASGEETQYF. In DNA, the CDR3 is TGTGCCAGCGGGGCTAGCGGAGAAGAGACCCAGTACTTC.